Each of the 17 T cell receptor beta chains below was sequenced from the same sample in a study of fetal regulatory T cell absence and autoimmunity. TCRdb's copy holds only in-frame clones and misses some; the assay was immunoSEQ multiplex PCR. The table records some 44,000 clones, about 79% of them present only once. Material for sequencing was cord blood. All receptors derive from a newborn boy with IPEX syndrome.

This chain uses TRBV6-6 with TRBJ2-7; TRBD2 matches 9 bases. V was clipped by 10 bases and J by 4 bases; unmatched bases: 2. The CDR3 covers 11 residues. The germline V gene has CDR1 MNHNY and CDR2 SVGAGI (reference sequence). The CDR3 DNA is TGTGCCACTAGCGGGGTTTACGAGCAGTACTTC. Residues: CATSGVYEQYF.

The chain uses TRBV5-6 and TRBJ2-1; TRBD1 matches at 11 bases. Germline V gene lookup returns CDR1 SGHDT and CDR2 YYEEEE. The CDR3 totals 14 residues. Unmatched junction bases numbered 5, after V lost 3 bases and J lost 9 bases. The CDR3 sequence is CASSYGTGGSEQFF. The CDR3 DNA sequence: TGTGCCAGCAGCTACGGGACAGGGGGGAGTGAGCAGTTCTTC.

The J gene is TRBJ2-3, the V gene TRBV27; 9 bases align to TRBD1. From germline, CDR1 is MNHEY and CDR2 SMNVEV (reference sequence). After removal of 5 bases from V and 3 bases from J, the junction contained 6 bases not matched to a gene. CDR3 length equals 15 residues. For the CDR3, the DNA is TGTGCCAGCAGTCGGGTGACAGGGGGAACAGATACGCAGTATTTT. Translation gives CASSRVTGGTDTQYF.

V gene TRBV5-6 combines with J gene TRBJ2-3; D is uncertain. This CDR3 has 11 residues. V was pared by 4 bases and J by 0 bases, with 0 bases between. The germline V gene has CDR1 SGHDT and CDR2 YYEEEE. CDR3 nucleotides: TGTGCCAGCAGCAGCACAGATACGCAGTATTTT. This translates into CASSSTDTQYF.

The V gene is TRBV5-1, the J gene TRBJ1-3; 8 nucleotides align to TRBD1. After removal of 7 bases from V and 0 bases from J, the junction contained 6 bases not matched to a gene. The germline V gene encodes CDR1 SGHRS and CDR2 YFSETQ. The CDR3 loop spans 15 amino acids. CDR3 sequence reads: CASRGQAGSGNTIYF. The CDR3 region has the DNA TGCGCCAGCCGGGGACAGGCGGGCTCTGGAAACACCATATATTTT.

The chain's CDR3 is CASSVDTGTRYGYTF. The CDR3 DNA is TGTGCCAGCAGCGTAGATACAGGGACTCGCTATGGCTACACCTTC. This chain uses TRBV9 with TRBJ1-2; a weak D match, TRBD1 (6 bases). Between the trimmed V and J ends, which lost 0 bases and 4 bases, there was a span of 13 bases. This CDR3 spans 15 amino acids. The germline gives CDR1 SGDLS, CDR2 YYNGEE.

The chain carries TRBV29-1 and TRBJ2-7; D gene uncertain. This CDR3 has 12 residues. The germline V and J ends were trimmed by 1 base and 3 bases, with 7 bases remaining between them. In germline, CDR1 is SQVTM, CDR2 ANQGSEA. The CDR3 coding sequence is TGCAGCGTTGAAGGGAGAGGCTACGAGCAGTACTTC. Protein product: CSVEGRGYEQYF.

This clone showed up just a few times. The chain uses TRBV6-6 and TRBJ2-7, with D unresolved. Trimming removed 2 bases from V and 3 bases from J, with 2 bases in between. The V gene's germline CDR1 is MNHNY and CDR2 SVGAGI (reference sequence). The CDR3 consists of 11 residues. CDR3 DNA: TGTGCCAGCAGTTACCGCTACGAGCAGTACTTC. Translating it yields CASSYRYEQYF.

V is TRBV9 and J is TRBJ2-2, with D possibly TRBD1 on 7 matching bases. This CDR3 region has 15 residues. Trimming left V 3 bases short and J 4 bases short, with 13 bases between. The germline V gene encodes CDR1 SGDLS and CDR2 YYNGEE. The CDR3 sequence is CASSGGDSLTGELFF. The CDR3 nucleotides read TGTGCCAGCAGCGGCGGGGACAGCCTCACCGGGGAGCTGTTTTTT.

This chain links TRBV11-2 with TRBJ2-5, with 13 positions matching TRBD2. CDR3 length equals 18 residues. The V segment lost 0 bases and the J segment 1 base; nucleotides outside the gene matches: 5. Germline CDR1 SGHAT, CDR2 FQNNGV. CDR3: CASSLELAGGSFQETQYF. The CDR3 DNA follows: TGTGCCAGCAGCTTAGAACTAGCGGGGGGGTCATTCCAAGAGACCCAGTACTTC.

The J gene is TRBJ1-5, the V gene TRBV7-2; 8 bases agree with TRBD1. This CDR3 is 15 amino acids long. Trimming at V came to 0 bases and at J to 7 bases, leaving 5 bases not matched to a gene. Germline CDR1 reads SGHTA; CDR2 reads FQGNSA. CDR3 in amino acids: CASSLAGQVGQPQHF. Here the CDR3 DNA reads TGTGCCAGCAGCTTAGCGGGACAGGTGGGCCAGCCCCAGCATTTT. The whole variable domain, remainder taken from reference TRBV7-2 and TRBJ1-5, is GAGVSQSPSNKVTEKGKDVELRCDPISGHTALYWYRQSLGQGLEFLIYFQGNSAPDKSGLPSDRFSAERTGGSVSTLTIQRTQQEDSAVYLCASSLAGQVGQPQHFGDGTRLSIL.

This chain uses TRBV6-5 with TRBJ2-1; D is perhaps TRBD1 or TRBD2 (5 bases each). The CDR3 is 15 residues long. V shed 5 bases and J shed 8 bases, with 19 bases lying between them. Per germline, CDR1 MNHEY and CDR2 SVGAGI. CDR3: CASSAYGVEGDEQFF. DNA of the CDR3: TGTGCCAGCAGTGCCTACGGGGTGGAAGGGGATGAGCAGTTCTTC.

The chain combines TRBV10-3 with TRBJ1-2; 7 bases align to TRBD1. The V gene's germline CDR1 is ENHRY and CDR2 SYGVKD. The ends lost 0 bases at V and 5 bases at J; junction bases unmatched: 12. The CDR3 covers 17 residues. CDR3 bases: TGTGCCATCAGTGAGTCCCGAGACAGGGCTCTCCTTTATGGCTACACCTTC. Translated: CAISESRDRALLYGYTF.

The genes are TRBV30 and TRBJ2-3; D is uncertain. Trimming stripped 0 bases from V and 1 base from J, with 8 bases between. The length of the CDR3 is 14 residues. Per germline, CDR1 GTSNPN and CDR2 SVGIG (reference sequence). The CDR3, as DNA: TGTGCCTGGAGTGTAGGGCACGGCACAGATACGCAGTATTTT. This codes for CAWSVGHGTDTQYF.

This chain connects TRBV19 to TRBJ2-1; 8 bases map to TRBD2. With 1 base clipped from V and 2 bases from J, the junction kept 1 base outside the gene matches. This CDR3 has 15 amino acids. CDR1 is LNHDA, CDR2 SQIVND, per germline (reference sequence). The CDR3 nucleotides read TGTGCCAGTAGTATAGGTAGCGGGACCTACAATGAGCAGTTCTTC. Translating gives CASSIGSGTYNEQFF.

V and J are TRBV27 and TRBJ1-2; 8 bases agree with TRBD1. After removal of 4 bases from V and 8 bases from J, the junction contained 6 bases not matched to a gene. Germline V gene lookup returns CDR1 MNHEY and CDR2 SMNVEV (reference sequence). This CDR3 spans 13 amino acids. The DNA for the CDR3 is TGTGCCAGCAGTTCGCAGGGGGCGGGAGGCTACACCTTC. It is translated as CASSSQGAGGYTF.

V gene TRBV18 combines with J gene TRBJ2-7, with no clear D. V was shortened by 0 bases and J by 1 base, with 7 bases between the two germline ends. CDR3 size: 14 residues. Germline loops: CDR1 KGHSH, CDR2 LQKENI. CDR3 amino acids: CASSPPYQSYEQYF. As DNA, the CDR3 is TGTGCCAGCTCACCACCGTACCAGTCCTACGAGCAGTACTTC.